The rows below give T cell receptor beta chains drawn from one sample of a study of T cell responses to AZD1222 COVID-19 vaccine. Profiling relied on immunoSEQ multiplex PCR, and the TCRdb table lists in-frame clones only, not all of them. In the table there are under 200,000 clones, roughly 92% of which are singletons. The starting material was peripheral blood, obtained on day 0 of AZD1222 vaccination. All receptors come from an adult in good health. CDR3s include the opening cysteine and the closing phenylalanine or tryptophan. A D gene is named only where the DNA matches it firmly. Clone sizes are given selectively: once, few, many, or a class where the clone is expanded.

abundance	v_gene	j_gene	d_gene	CDR3aa	CDR3nt
NA	TRBV5-5	TRBJ1-5	TRBD1	CASSWGDRGNQPQHF	TGTGCCAGCAGCTGGGGGGACAGGGGCAATCAGCCCCAGCATTTT
NA	TRBV5-1	TRBJ2-2	NA	CASSLDRSIGELFF	TGCGCCAGCAGCTTGGACAGGTCGATCGGGGAGCTGTTTTTT
NA	TRBV7-3	TRBJ2-7	NA	CASSLNGAQGQYF	TGTGCCAGCAGCTTAAATGGGGCTCAGGGGCAGTACTTC
few	TRBV5-6	TRBJ1-5	NA	CASSLGYSQPQHF	TGTGCCAGCAGCTTGGGTTATAGTCAGCCCCAGCATTTT
NA	TRBV6-2/TRBV6-3	TRBJ2-2	NA	CASSPRRAGMSTGELFF	TGTGCCAGCAGCCCCAGGCGGGCGGGGATGAGCACCGGGGAGCTGTTTTTT
NA	TRBV12-3/TRBV12-4	TRBJ2-7	NA	CASSLAEGHEQYF	TGTGCCAGCAGTTTAGCGGAGGGCCACGAGCAGTACTTC
few	TRBV4-1	TRBJ1-5	NA	CASSSQWSGNQPQHF	TGCGCCAGCAGTTCCCAGTGGAGTGGCAATCAGCCCCAGCATTTT
NA	TRBV27	TRBJ2-1	TRBD2	CASSTTGTSGRRTSYNEQFF	TGTGCCAGCAGTACCACCGGGACTAGCGGGAGACGTACCTCCTACAATGAGCAGTTCTTC
NA	TRBV2	TRBJ1-5	TRBD1	CASTGGNQPQHF	TGTGCCAGTACAGGGGGAAATCAGCCCCAGCATTTT
once	TRBV5-1	TRBJ2-5	TRBD2	CASSFSSGQETQYF	TGCGCCAGCAGCTTCTCTAGCGGCCAAGAGACCCAGTACTTC
NA	TRBV19	TRBJ2-1	TRBD1	CASSRDRGAYNEQFF	TGTGCCAGTAGCCGTGACAGGGGCGCCTACAATGAGCAGTTCTTC
NA	TRBV29-1	TRBJ2-6	NA	CSATGSGANVLTF	TGCAGCGCCACTGGGTCTGGGGCCAACGTCCTGACTTTC
NA	TRBV5-1	TRBJ1-4	TRBD1	CASRGGQGALNEKLFF	TGCGCCAGCAGAGGCGGACAGGGGGCTCTGAATGAAAAACTGTTTTTT
NA	TRBV7-2	TRBJ2-5	TRBD2	CASSLGGSRETQYF	TGTGCCAGCAGCTTGGGCGGGAGTCGAGAGACCCAGTACTTC
once	TRBV11-2	TRBJ2-7	NA	CASSFGETYEQYF	TGTGCCAGCAGCTTTGGGGAGACCTACGAGCAGTACTTC
once	TRBV7-2	TRBJ1-6	TRBD1	CASSRTGQANNSPLHF	TGTGCCAGCAGCAGAACGGGACAGGCAAATAATTCACCCCTCCACTTT
NA	TRBV5-1	TRBJ1-3	TRBD1	CASKDRGRGDTIYF	TGCGCCAGCAAGGACAGGGGGCGCGGGGACACCATATATTTT
NA	TRBV7-3	TRBJ2-3	NA	CASSRSRGGTDTQYF	TGTGCCAGCAGCCGCTCGAGGGGGGGCACAGATACGCAGTATTTT
few	TRBV3-1/TRBV3-2	TRBJ1-5	NA	CASSQGSEQPQHF	TGTGCCAGCAGCCAGGGGTCGGAGCAGCCCCAGCATTTT
NA	TRBV5-6	TRBJ2-6	TRBD1	CASSLLTGASGANVLTF	TGTGCCAGCAGCTTACTGACAGGGGCTTCTGGGGCCAACGTCCTGACTTTC
NA	TRBV7-8	TRBJ1-1	NA	CASSLGPREAFF	TGTGCCAGCAGCTTAGGTCCACGAGAAGCTTTCTTT
NA	TRBV2	TRBJ2-3	NA	CASKQGHSTDTQYF	TGTGCCAGCAAGCAGGGGCATAGCACAGATACGCAGTATTTT
NA	TRBV5-1	TRBJ2-3	NA	CASSLAEDSDTQYF	TGCGCCAGCAGCTTGGCCGAGGACTCAGATACGCAGTATTTT